The 7 T cell receptor beta chains in this list originate from one sample, sequenced in a study of T cell responses to AZD1222 COVID-19 vaccine. TCRdb's table, derived via immunoSEQ multiplex PCR, lists solely in-frame clones and lacks some. The sample includes roughly 120,000 clones, approximately 90% of them seen just once. This specimen was peripheral blood, taken on day 0 of AZD1222 vaccination. The receptors shown here come from an adult in good health.

The rearrangement joins TRBV28 to TRBJ2-1; TRBD1 matches 10 bases. Germline V gene lookup returns CDR1 MDHEN and CDR2 SYDVKM. Trimming removed 6 bases from V and 0 bases from J; junction bases left unmatched: 5. This CDR3 contains 16 residues. This CDR3 reads CASRTGGLSSYNEQFF. The CDR3 nucleotides are TGTGCCAGCAGGACAGGGGGCCTGAGCTCCTACAATGAGCAGTTCTTC.

Only one count was recorded for this clone. The rearrangement uses TRBV11-2 and TRBJ1-3; 11 bases match TRBD1. This CDR3 region has 19 residues. CDR1 is SGHAT, CDR2 FQNNGV, per germline. V shed 1 base, J shed 0 bases, and the junction held 8 bases outside the gene matches. The CDR3 DNA is TGTGCCAGCAGCTTAGCCGCTGGACAGGGGGCCTCCTCTGGAAACACCATATATTTT. It codes for CASSLAAGQGASSGNTIYF.

This chain connects TRBV5-1 to TRBJ2-2; D not resolved. The CDR3 consists of 13 residues. Germline V gives CDR1 SGHRS, CDR2 YFSETQ. The ends were cut back, 3 bases at V and 7 bases at J, with 10 bases in the middle. The CDR3 sequence: CASSSTGGGELFF. For the CDR3, the DNA is TGCGCCAGCAGCTCGACGGGCGGCGGGGAGCTGTTTTTT.

The chain has TRBV28 and TRBJ1-3; a possible D gene is TRBD1 (5 bases). The CDR3 has 16 amino acids. Between the trimmed V and J ends, which lost 5 bases and 2 bases, there was a span of 16 bases. Germline V gene sequence: CDR1 MDHEN, CDR2 SYDVKM. CDR3 amino acids: CASSLPGTEPGNTIYF. CDR3 DNA: TGTGCCAGCAGTCTCCCCGGGACGGAGCCTGGAAACACCATATATTTT.

The chain uses TRBV7-9 and TRBJ1-1; D remains unclear. Germline assignment: CDR1 SEHNR and CDR2 FQNEAQ (reference sequence). The CDR3 spans 13 residues. V was cut by 2 bases and J by 1 base, with 5 bases left in between. In DNA form, the CDR3 reads TGTGCCAGCAGCTTAATAGGGAACACTGAAGCTTTCTTT. Its protein is CASSLIGNTEAFF. The variable domain in full, with the rest retrieved from reference TRBV7-9 and TRBJ1-1, is DTGVSQNPRHKITKRGQNVTFRCDPISEHNRLYWYRQTLGQGPEFLTYFQNEAQLEKSRLLSDRFSAERPKGSFSTLEIQRTEQGDSAMYLCASSLIGNTEAFFGQGTRLTVV.

V usage is TRBV5-1 and J usage is TRBJ2-7, with D perhaps being TRBD1 or TRBD2 (6 bases each). The CDR3 totals 15 residues. Germline CDR1 SGHRS, CDR2 YFSETQ. V was pared by 1 base and J by 2 bases, with 13 bases between. The CDR3 nucleotides are TGCGCCAGCAGCTTGAACAGGGAGGCTCCCTACGAGCAGTACTTC. The encoded protein is CASSLNREAPYEQYF.

The chain joins TRBV4-3 to TRBJ1-1, with D tentatively TRBD1 (6 bases). Germline V CDR1 and CDR2: LGHNA, YSLEER. This CDR3 spans 14 amino acids. V was trimmed by 4 bases and J by 0 bases, leaving 9 bases between them. The CDR3 loop is CASSPRTVNTEAFF. CDR3 coding DNA: TGCGCCAGCAGCCCAAGGACAGTGAACACTGAAGCTTTCTTT.